This is a list of T cell receptor beta chains from one sample in a study of T cell repertoires in cytomegalovirus infection. TCRdb re-called the reads with MiXCR, one entry per CDR3 protein. The sample carries hundreds of thousands of distinct CDR3 sequences, about 7% recorded once. Material: PBMCs. The source of these receptors is a human donor in good health (CMV status not recorded). Some clones in this sample may be carry-over from other donors' samples. CDR3s include the opening cysteine and the closing phenylalanine or tryptophan. A D gene is named only where the DNA matches it firmly. Part of the rows lack a size; the others show once, few, many or a class for expanded clones.

>many|TRBV2|TRBD1|TRBJ1-2
TGTGCCAGCAGCTTACAGGGGGGCGGCTACACCTTC
CASSLQGGGYTF
>.|TRBV20-1|TRBD1|TRBJ2-2
TGCAGTGCTACTCGACCGGGACAGGGGATCGCCGGGGAGCTGTTTTTT
CSATRPGQGIAGELFF
>few|TRBV12-3/TRBV12-4|TRBD1|TRBJ1-5
TGTGCCAGCAGTTTAGGGACAGGGAAAGGTGGGAGCAATCAGCCCCAGCATTTT
CASSLGTGKGGSNQPQHF
>many|TRBV7-3|.|TRBJ1-1
TGTGCCAGCAGCTTAACGCAGATACCGAACACTGAAGCTTTCTTT
CASSLTQIPNTEAFF
>few|TRBV4-1|.|TRBJ2-6
TGCGCCAGCAGCCAAGATCTGCAGGGGGAGGCTGGGGCCAACGTCCTGACTTTC
CASSQDLQGEAGANVLTF
>many|TRBV7-9|TRBD2|TRBJ2-1
TGTGCCAGCAGCCCCGGGACTAGCGGGGGGATCAGCTCCTACAATGAGCAGTTCTTC
CASSPGTSGGISSYNEQFF
>.|TRBV4-2|TRBD1|TRBJ2-3
TGTGCCAGCAGCCAGCGGCAGGGGGGCACAGATACGCAGTATTTT
CASSQRQGGTDTQYF
>many|TRBV20-1|TRBD1|TRBJ1-1
TGCAGTGCTAGAGGAGGGGACAGGGAAGACTATGAAGCTTTCTTT
CSARGGDREDYEAFF
>many|TRBV12-3/TRBV12-4|TRBD1|TRBJ1-5
TGTGCCAGCAGTTCCCTCAGGGGGACTCAGCCCCAGCATTTT
CASSSLRGTQPQHF
>few|TRBV7-9|.|TRBJ2-7
TGTGCCAGCAGCCTCCGAGGGCTGTCCGAGCAGTACTTC
CASSLRGLSEQYF
>few|TRBV7-9|TRBD1|TRBJ2-2
TGTGCCAGTAGAAGGAATGACAGGGGGCCCGGGGAGCTGTTTTTT
CASRRNDRGPGELFF
>.|TRBV25-1|TRBD1|TRBJ1-5
TGTGCCAGCAGTGAGTCAGGGGGCTTAAGCAATCAGCCCCAGCATTTT
CASSESGGLSNQPQHF
>many|TRBV12-3/TRBV12-4|.|TRBJ2-5
TGTGCCAGCAGTTTACTAGCGAGCCCTGAAGAGACCCAGTACTTC
CASSLLASPEETQYF
>many|TRBV11-3|TRBD1|TRBJ2-1
TGTGCCAGCAGCTCAGCCGGGACAGAGAGAAATGAGCAGTTCTTC
CASSSAGTERNEQFF
>.|TRBV30|TRBD1|TRBJ1-4
TGTGCCTGGAACCACAGGGGGCATGGTGAAAAACTGTTTTTT
CAWNHRGHGEKLFF
>many|TRBV9|TRBD1|TRBJ2-2
TGTGCCAGCAGCGTAATGAACAGGGGGCCCACCGGGGAGCTGTTTTTT
CASSVMNRGPTGELFF